This is a list of T cell receptor beta chains from one sample in a study of metastatic and nonmetastatic thyroid tumors. MiXCR re-clonotyped the PCR reads for TCRdb. The sample includes about 19,000 clones, around 25% seen only once; the top ten take approximately 3.5%. The sequencing input was blood. Every receptor here comes from a male donor with papillary thyroid cancer or a benign thyroid nodule (not recorded which). Some clones in this sample may be carry-over from other donors' samples. CDR3s include the opening cysteine and the closing phenylalanine or tryptophan. A D gene is named only where the DNA matches it firmly. Some rows have no size entry. The others give once, few or many, or a class for an expanded clone.

d_call	clone_size	j_call	v_call	cdr3_aa	cdr3_nt
NA	many	TRBJ1-4	TRBV2	CASSAEVGIEKLFF	TGTGCCAGCAGTGCCGAAGTGGGAATTGAAAAACTGTTTTTT
TRBD1	NA	TRBJ2-3	TRBV20-1	CSARRRQGTTDTQYF	TGCAGTGCTAGGAGACGACAGGGGACCACAGATACGCAGTATTTT
NA	many	TRBJ2-3	TRBV30	CAWSERRADTQYF	TGTGCCTGGAGTGAAAGACGGGCAGATACGCAGTATTTT
NA	many	TRBJ1-1	TRBV7-2	CASSSYRPQGTEAFF	TGTGCCAGCAGCTCTTACAGGCCCCAAGGCACTGAAGCTTTCTTT
NA	few	TRBJ1-4	TRBV15	CATSRDKGADEKLFF	TGTGCCACCAGCAGAGATAAAGGGGCGGATGAAAAACTGTTTTTT
NA	NA	TRBJ1-5	TRBV6-1	CATRRVNQPQHF	TGTGCCACCCGGAGGGTAAATCAGCCCCAGCATTTT
NA	medium-sized	TRBJ2-2	TRBV27	CASSLWLGPSLNTGELFF	TGTGCCAGCAGTTTATGGTTGGGACCGAGCCTGAACACCGGGGAGCTGTTTTTT
NA	NA	TRBJ1-2	TRBV6-2/TRBV6-3	CASKKIGIHGYTF	TGTGCCAGCAAAAAAATAGGGATTCATGGCTACACCTTC
NA	medium-sized	TRBJ2-1	TRBV5-1	CASSLQDTYNEQFF	TGCGCCAGCAGCTTACAGGACACCTACAATGAGCAGTTCTTC
TRBD2	many	TRBJ2-2	TRBV5-4	CASSRGLAGDTGELFF	TGTGCCAGCAGCAGGGGACTAGCGGGGGACACCGGGGAGCTGTTTTTT
TRBD1	NA	TRBJ2-2	TRBV28	CASSRTGGNTGELFF	TGTGCCAGCAGTAGGACAGGGGGTAACACCGGGGAGCTGTTTTTT
NA	medium-sized	TRBJ2-6	TRBV7-9	CASSSGGGRSNVLTF	TGTGCCAGCAGCTCAGGTGGAGGCCGCTCCAACGTCCTGACTTTC
NA	few	TRBJ2-1	TRBV2	CASGGDSYNEQFF	TGTGCCAGCGGAGGCGACAGCTACAATGAGCAGTTCTTC
NA	many	TRBJ2-5	TRBV3-1	CASGDYQETQYF	TGTGCCAGCGGAGATTACCAAGAGACCCAGTACTTC
TRBD1	few	TRBJ1-2	TRBV6-2/TRBV6-3	CASSYSGQAAGYGYTF	TGTGCCAGCAGTTACTCAGGACAGGCCGCTGGCTATGGCTACACCTTC
TRBD1	many	TRBJ2-3	TRBV11-2	CASSDRQGATDTQYF	TGTGCCAGCAGCGACAGACAGGGGGCGACAGATACGCAGTATTTT
NA	NA	TRBJ2-1	TRBV7-2	CASSLAGTLAYNEQFF	TGTGCCAGCAGCTTAGCCGGGACGCTTGCCTACAATGAGCAGTTCTTC
TRBD1	NA	TRBJ1-2	TRBV6-2/TRBV6-3	CASRTFSSGRTGPMSGYTF	TGTGCCAGCAGAACGTTTTCTAGTGGAAGGACAGGGCCAATGTCTGGCTACACCTTC
NA	NA	TRBJ2-1	TRBV2	CASSDILSYRSNEQFF	TGTGCCAGCAGTGATATTCTCTCGTACAGATCCAATGAGCAGTTCTTC
TRBD2	NA	TRBJ2-1	TRBV28	CASSLEFAGAIVGGNEQFF	TGTGCCAGCAGTTTGGAGTTTGCGGGAGCTATAGTGGGGGGCAATGAGCAGTTCTTC
NA	NA	TRBJ2-7	TRBV15	CATSREGNSAYEQYF	TGTGCCACCAGCAGAGAGGGGAATAGTGCCTACGAGCAGTACTTC
TRBD1	few	TRBJ2-7	TRBV15	CATSPRDRGDEQYF	TGTGCCACCAGCCCTCGGGACAGGGGCGACGAGCAGTACTTC
NA	medium-sized	TRBJ1-5	TRBV5-1	CASSEGPGQPQHF	TGCGCCAGCAGCGAGGGACCGGGTCAGCCCCAGCATTTT
NA	NA	TRBJ1-6	TRBV19	CASGTRAEESPLHF	TGTGCCAGTGGGACAAGGGCGGAGGAGTCACCCCTCCACTTT
NA	few	TRBJ2-1	TRBV6-1	CAIPVGVEQFF	TGTGCCATTCCGGTTGGAGTTGAGCAGTTCTTC
NA	NA	TRBJ1-1	TRBV18	CASSPPSTGSNTEAFF	TGTGCCAGCTCACCACCCTCAACAGGGTCGAACACTGAAGCTTTCTTT
TRBD2	many	TRBJ2-5	TRBV11-2	CASSPRLAGGFQETQYF	TGTGCCAGCAGCCCTAGACTAGCGGGGGGTTTCCAAGAGACCCAGTACTTC
NA	NA	TRBJ2-7	TRBV6-4	CASSDSWGREQYF	TGTGCCAGCAGTGACTCGTGGGGGAGAGAGCAGTACTTC
NA	few	TRBJ1-6	TRBV20-1	CSASQQESSPLHF	TGCAGTGCTTCCCAACAGGAATCCTCACCCCTCCACTTT
NA	NA	TRBJ2-3	TRBV12-3/TRBV12-4	CASSPGGLRTDTQYF	TGTGCCAGCAGTCCCGGGGGGCTGAGAACAGATACGCAGTATTTT
NA	few	TRBJ1-2	TRBV6-1	CASSEYGDGYTF	TGTGCCAGCAGTGAATATGGGGATGGCTACACCTTC
NA	NA	TRBJ2-1	TRBV11-2	CASSLRNRESYNEQFF	TGTGCCAGCAGCCTCCGAAACAGGGAGTCCTACAATGAGCAGTTCTTC
NA	NA	TRBJ1-5	TRBV19	CASSPAGNQPQHF	TGTGCCAGTAGCCCGGCAGGCAATCAGCCCCAGCATTTT
NA	medium-sized	TRBJ1-6	TRBV3-1	CASSPQGGERSPLHF	TGTGCCAGCAGCCCCCAGGGTGGGGAACGGTCACCCCTCCACTTT
TRBD1	few	TRBJ1-5	TRBV6-1	CASRETGGAGQPQHF	TGTGCCAGCAGAGAGACAGGGGGCGCGGGTCAGCCCCAGCATTTT
TRBD1	NA	TRBJ1-6	TRBV6-4	CASRAAGTDSPLHF	TGTGCCAGCAGGGCTGCAGGGACAGATTCACCCCTCCACTTT
NA	NA	TRBJ2-3	TRBV7-8	CASMGRKTDTQYF	TGTGCCAGCATGGGCAGGAAGACAGATACGCAGTATTTT
NA	NA	TRBJ2-3	TRBV30	CAWGGTPDTQYF	TGTGCCTGGGGGGGAACCCCAGATACGCAGTATTTT
NA	NA	TRBJ2-1	TRBV6-2/TRBV6-3	CASSYDSDYNKQFF	TGTGCCAGCAGTTACGATTCAGATTACAATAAGCAGTTCTTC
NA	medium-sized	TRBJ1-2	TRBV18	CASSPPHRVDGYTF	TGTGCCAGCTCACCCCCCCACAGGGTGGATGGCTACACCTTC
TRBD1	many	TRBJ2-5	TRBV10-3	CASDRGQGGQETQYF	TGTGCCAGCGACCGAGGACAGGGAGGACAAGAGACCCAGTACTTC
TRBD1	NA	TRBJ2-5	TRBV7-8	CASSLRGQGAETQYF	TGTGCCAGCAGCTTAAGGGGTCAGGGGGCAGAGACCCAGTACTTC
TRBD1	few	TRBJ2-3	TRBV10-3	CAISEPGQGPGGAQYF	TGTGCCATCAGTGAGCCGGGACAGGGGCCAGGGGGGGCGCAGTATTTT
NA	few	TRBJ1-2	TRBV10-2	CASSEGGSRSYTF	TGCGCCAGCAGTGAGGGGGGTTCGCGCAGCTACACCTTC
TRBD2	NA	TRBJ2-5	TRBV11-2	CAICLYPAGVRGGPRETQYF	TGTGCCATCTGCTTATATCCAGCGGGAGTACGGGGCGGCCCCAGGGAGACCCAGTACTTC
TRBD1	few	TRBJ2-7	TRBV28	CASSPFRQGPYEQYF	TGTGCCAGCAGTCCTTTTCGACAGGGCCCCTACGAGCAGTACTTC
NA	NA	TRBJ1-5	TRBV28	CASNSVGVGGEQPQHF	TGTGCCAGCAATTCGGTTGGTGTGGGAGGTGAACAGCCCCAGCATTTT
NA	NA	TRBJ1-5	TRBV29-1	CSATFVTQINQPQHF	TGCAGCGCTACCTTCGTGACTCAGATCAATCAGCCCCAGCATTTT
NA	medium-sized	TRBJ1-5	TRBV6-2/TRBV6-3	CASSPEQGRGQPQHF	TGTGCCAGCAGCCCCGAACAGGGACGGGGGCAGCCCCAGCATTTT
NA	few	TRBJ1-2	TRBV19	CASRRGIIGVYGYTF	TGTGCCAGTAGAAGGGGCATCATCGGTGTGTATGGCTACACCTTC
NA	few	TRBJ1-2	TRBV6-1	CASSQPSGNPAYGYTF	TGTGCCAGCAGCCAACCCTCAGGGAACCCTGCCTATGGCTACACCTTC
NA	NA	TRBJ1-2	TRBV12-3/TRBV12-4	CASSLWGGPNYGYTF	TGTGCCAGCAGTTTGTGGGGGGGACCTAACTATGGCTACACCTTC
NA	NA	TRBJ2-5	TRBV11-2	CASSSEWREETQYF	TGTGCCAGCAGCTCAGAATGGAGAGAAGAGACCCAGTACTTC
NA	many	TRBJ1-2	TRBV19	CASSTQGIGGYTF	TGTGCCAGTAGTACACAGGGAATTGGTGGCTACACCTTC
TRBD2	medium-sized	TRBJ2-5	TRBV4-1	CASSRLAGVETQYF	TGCGCCAGCAGCAGACTAGCGGGAGTTGAGACCCAGTACTTC
TRBD2	few	TRBJ2-7	TRBV19	CASSAMPELAGEQYF	TGTGCCAGTAGCGCCATGCCCGAGTTAGCGGGGGAGCAGTACTTC
NA	many	TRBJ1-1	TRBV6-1	CASRSTGNTEAFF	TGTGCCAGCAGGTCGACGGGAAACACTGAAGCTTTCTTT